This TCR beta chain was identified in a study of shared clonotypes between healthy human individuals. In germline, CDR1 is MNHEY, CDR2 SMNVEV (reference sequence). Trimming left V 8 bases short and J 7 bases short, with 15 bases between. The CDR3 has 13 residues. Only CD45RO-negative cells positively selected for CCR7 counted as naive CD8 cells, so terminally differentiated effector memory CD45RA+ cells were excluded. Libraries were prepared by immunoSEQ multiplex PCR; TCRdb keeps only in-frame clonotypes and omits some of them. The sample yields hundreds of thousands of clones, just under 97% seen once.

This chain links TRBV27 with TRBJ1-5; possible D gene TRBD1, 6 bases. Specimen: naive CD8+ T cells sorted from blood. This receptor was taken from a woman aged 25 to 39 in good health. This CDR3 is CASAWGGRQPQHF. CDR3 bases: TGTGCCAGCGCGTGGGGGGGGCGGCAGCCCCAGCATTTT.